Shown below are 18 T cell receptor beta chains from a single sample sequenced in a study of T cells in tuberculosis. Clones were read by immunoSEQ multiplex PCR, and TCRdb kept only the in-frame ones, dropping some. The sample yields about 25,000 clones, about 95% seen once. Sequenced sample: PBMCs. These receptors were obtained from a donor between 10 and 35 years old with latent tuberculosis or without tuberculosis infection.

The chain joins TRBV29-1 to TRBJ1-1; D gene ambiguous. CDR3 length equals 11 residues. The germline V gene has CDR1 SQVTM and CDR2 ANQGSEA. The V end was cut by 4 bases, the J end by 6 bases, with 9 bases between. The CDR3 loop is CSVGGFAEAFF. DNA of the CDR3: TGCAGCGTTGGAGGGTTCGCTGAAGCTTTCTTT.

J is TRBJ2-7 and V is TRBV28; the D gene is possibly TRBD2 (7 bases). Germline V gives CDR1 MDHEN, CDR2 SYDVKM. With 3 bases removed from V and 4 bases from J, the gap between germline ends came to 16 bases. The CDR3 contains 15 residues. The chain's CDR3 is CASSLEGGQVYEQYF. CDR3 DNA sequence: TGTGCCAGCAGTTTGGAGGGGGGGCAGGTATACGAGCAGTACTTC.

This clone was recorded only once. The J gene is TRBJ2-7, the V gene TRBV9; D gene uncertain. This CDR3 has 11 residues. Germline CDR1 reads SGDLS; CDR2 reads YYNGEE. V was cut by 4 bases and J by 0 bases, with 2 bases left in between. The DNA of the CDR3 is TGTGCCAGCAGCCGCTCCTACGAGCAGTACTTC. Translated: CASSRSYEQYF. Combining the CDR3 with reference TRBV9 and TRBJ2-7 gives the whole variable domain DSGVTQTPKHLITATGQRVTLRCSPRSGDLSVYWYQQSLDQGLQFLIQYYNGEERAKGNILERFSAQQFPDLHSELNLSSLELGDSALYFCASSRSYEQYFGPGTRLTVT.

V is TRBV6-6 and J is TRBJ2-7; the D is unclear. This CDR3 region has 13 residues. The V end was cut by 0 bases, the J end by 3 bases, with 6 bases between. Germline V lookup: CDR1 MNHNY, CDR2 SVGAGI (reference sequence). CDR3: CASSYSSLYEQYF. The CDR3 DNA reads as TGTGCCAGCAGTTACTCCTCCCTCTACGAGCAGTACTTC.

The CDR3 loop is CSVEPESSYEQYF. CDR3 DNA: TGCAGCGTTGAACCGGAGAGCTCCTACGAGCAGTACTTC. V and J are TRBV29-1 and TRBJ2-7, with D hard to call. The V gene lost 2 bases and the J gene lost 0 bases, with 8 bases spanning the gap. Germline loops: CDR1 SQVTM, CDR2 ANQGSEA. The CDR3 has 13 amino acids.

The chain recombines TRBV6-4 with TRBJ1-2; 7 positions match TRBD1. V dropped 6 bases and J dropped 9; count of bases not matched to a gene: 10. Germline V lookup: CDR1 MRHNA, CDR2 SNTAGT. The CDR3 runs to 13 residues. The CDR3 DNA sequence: TGTGCCAGCAGACGGACAGGCCCGCGGAGCTACACCTTC. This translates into CASRRTGPRSYTF.

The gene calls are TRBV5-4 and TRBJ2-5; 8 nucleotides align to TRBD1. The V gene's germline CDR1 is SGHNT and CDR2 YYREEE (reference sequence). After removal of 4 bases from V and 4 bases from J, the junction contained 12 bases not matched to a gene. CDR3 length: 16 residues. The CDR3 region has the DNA TGTGCCAGCAGCCGTTTCTCACTAGGGACAGGAGAGACCCAGTACTTC. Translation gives CASSRFSLGTGETQYF.

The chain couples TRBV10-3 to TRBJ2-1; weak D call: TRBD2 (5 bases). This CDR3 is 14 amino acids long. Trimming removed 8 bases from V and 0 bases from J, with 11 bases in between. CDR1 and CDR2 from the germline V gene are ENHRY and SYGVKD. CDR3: CAIGGPSSYNEQFF. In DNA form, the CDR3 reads TGTGCCATCGGAGGACCCAGCTCCTACAATGAGCAGTTCTTC.

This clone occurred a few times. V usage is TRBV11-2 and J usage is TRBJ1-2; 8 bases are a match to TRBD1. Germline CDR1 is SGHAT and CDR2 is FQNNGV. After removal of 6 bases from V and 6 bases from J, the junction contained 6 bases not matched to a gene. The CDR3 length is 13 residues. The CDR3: CASSSGTGHGYTF. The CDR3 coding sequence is TGTGCCAGCAGTTCCGGGACAGGCCATGGCTACACCTTC.

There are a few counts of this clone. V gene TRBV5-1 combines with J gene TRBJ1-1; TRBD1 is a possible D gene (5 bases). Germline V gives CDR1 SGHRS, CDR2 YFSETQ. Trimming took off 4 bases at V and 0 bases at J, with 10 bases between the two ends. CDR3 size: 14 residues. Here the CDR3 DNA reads TGCGCCAGCAGCACCGAAGGGGTGAACACTGAAGCTTTCTTT. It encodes CASSTEGVNTEAFF.

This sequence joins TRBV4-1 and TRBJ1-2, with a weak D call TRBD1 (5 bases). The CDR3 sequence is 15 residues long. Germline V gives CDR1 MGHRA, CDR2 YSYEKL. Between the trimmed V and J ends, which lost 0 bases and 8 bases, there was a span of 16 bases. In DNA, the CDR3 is TGCGCCAGCAGCCAAGAGTTTTGGCAGGGAGGCGGCTACACCTTC. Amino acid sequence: CASSQEFWQGGGYTF.

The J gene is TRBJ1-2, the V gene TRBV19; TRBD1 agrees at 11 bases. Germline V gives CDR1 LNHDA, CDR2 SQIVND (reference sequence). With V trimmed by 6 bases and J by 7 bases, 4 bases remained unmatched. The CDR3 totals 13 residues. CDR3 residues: CASRGQGEPGYTF. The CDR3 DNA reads TGTGCCAGTAGGGGACAGGGGGAGCCTGGCTACACCTTC.

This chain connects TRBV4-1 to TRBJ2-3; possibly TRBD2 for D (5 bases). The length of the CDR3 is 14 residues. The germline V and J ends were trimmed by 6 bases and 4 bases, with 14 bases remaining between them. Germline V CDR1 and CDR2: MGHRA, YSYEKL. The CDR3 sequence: CASSPLVGSDTQYF. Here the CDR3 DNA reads TGCGCCAGCAGTCCACTAGTAGGGTCAGATACGCAGTATTTT.

CDR3 nucleotide sequence: TGCGCCAGCAGCTTGGACGGACAGTTTTACGAGCAGTACTTC. Protein sequence: CASSLDGQFYEQYF. The rearrangement joins TRBV5-1 to TRBJ2-7, with D possibly matching TRBD1 (6 bases). V was pared by 0 bases and J by 4 bases, with 11 bases between. The CDR3 covers 14 residues. Germline loops: CDR1 SGHRS, CDR2 YFSETQ.

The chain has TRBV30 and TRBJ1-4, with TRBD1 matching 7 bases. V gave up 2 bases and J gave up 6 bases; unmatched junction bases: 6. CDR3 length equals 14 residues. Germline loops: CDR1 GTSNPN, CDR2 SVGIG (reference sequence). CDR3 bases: TGTGCCTGGAGTCGAGGAGGGGGCGATGAAAAACTGTTTTTT. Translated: CAWSRGGGDEKLFF.

This CDR3 reads CASSEAGGLRGRQFF. The CDR3 DNA follows: TGTGCCAGCAGTGAAGCGGGGGGGCTCCGGGGTAGGCAGTTCTTC. This chain links TRBV6-4 with TRBJ2-1, with 10 nucleotides matching TRBD2. Trimming took 3 bases from V and 12 from J; bases not matched to a gene: 11. Germline V CDR1 and CDR2: MRHNA, SNTAGT. CDR3 length: 15 amino acids.

CDR3 bases: TGTGCAAGTCGCTTAAGGAGGCACACAGATACGCAGTATTTT. Amino acid sequence: CASRLRRHTDTQYF. V is TRBV12-2 and J is TRBJ2-3; the DNA was not compared with TRBD2, the D call given in the table. TRBV12-2 is a known pseudogene. The CDR3 has 14 residues.

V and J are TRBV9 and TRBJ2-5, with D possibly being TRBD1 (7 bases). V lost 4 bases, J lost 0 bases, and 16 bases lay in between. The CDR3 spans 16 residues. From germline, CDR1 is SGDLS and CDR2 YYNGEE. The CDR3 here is CASSPAGTAHQETQYF. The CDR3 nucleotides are TGTGCCAGCAGCCCGGCGGGGACAGCGCACCAAGAGACCCAGTACTTC.